This TCR beta chain was identified in a study of T cells expressing NK-cell markers. Study information: Researchers got TCR beta repertoires out of sorted CD3+CD56+NKG2C+, CD3+CD56+NKG2C- and CD3+CD56-NKG2C+ T cells. Among eight sequenced donors, seven carried HCMV seropositivity while one was seronegative. Whole-study findings and limits: Of the CD8+ T cells in 5 to 7 donors, roughly 1.0-7.5% belonged to dominant NKG2C+ clonotypes. These clonotypes, the leaders elsewhere, also led the CD3+CD56-NKG2C+ fraction in a few donors.

Reprocessing the 5' RACE reads, TCRdb reports a single entry for every CDR3 protein and omits DNA. The sample shows some 190,000 distinct CDR3 sequences, and around 20% sits with its ten largest clones. Concerning this clonotype: Its antigen is not identified.

The sequencing input was blood T cells: a sorted CD56 or NKG2C T cell subset, CD4+ or CD8+ T cells, or bulk PBMC T cells (not recorded which). This receptor was taken from a man aged 18 to 69 in good health.

The CDR3 is CSAQLAGGLLTDTQYF. V and J are TRBV20-1 and TRBJ2-3; the TCRdb D gene call, TRBD2, has no DNA to confirm it. The CDR3 is 16 amino acids. CDR1 and CDR2 (germline): DFQATT, SNEGSKA (reference sequence).